This TCR beta chain was found in a study of T cell responses to AZD1222 COVID-19 vaccine. Study at large: The study pooled second doses at about 4 or about 12 weeks.

Using immunoSEQ multiplex PCR, the repertoire was profiled, and TCRdb retains in-frame clones only, with some absent. Of roughly 180,000 clones listed, around 90% were seen once; the top ten hold less than 3%. On this clone itself: As yet, its antigen is unknown.

Germline CDR1 reads WSHSY; CDR2 reads SAAADI. The V segment lost 7 bases and the J segment 8 bases; nucleotides outside the gene matches: 11. This CDR3 has 14 amino acids. Regarding the study as a whole: Clonal diversity was possibly underestimated, and the donors were mostly white British, with more females.

The source is an adult in good health. The chain recombines TRBV10-2 with TRBJ2-1, with 7 positions matching TRBD2. This sample comprised peripheral blood, obtained on day 0 of AZD1222 vaccination. The CDR3 DNA sequence: TGCGCCAGCATGAACGGCCTAGCGGTTTATGAGCAGTTCTTC. This encodes CASMNGLAVYEQFF.